These T cell receptor beta chains were read from a single sample in a study of identical twins. Via MiXCR, TCRdb re-called the 5' RACE reads, giving one row per CDR3 protein. The table includes hundreds of thousands of distinct CDR3 sequences, around 24% detected once. A further study also used this sample, focusing on T cells expressing NK-cell markers.

The source material was CD4+ T cells sorted from blood. Receptors originate from a woman between 18 and 30 years old in good health. Both conserved end residues are part of each CDR3. Fields, in order: J gene, D gene, clone size, V gene, CDR3 DNA, CDR3 protein. D genes are given only for firm matches. Clone size is stated in some rows and not others, as once, few, many or a class when expanded.

J gene: TRBJ2-7; D gene: TRBD1; clone size: NA; V gene: TRBV11-2; CDR3 DNA: TGTGCCAGCAGAGTACCGGGACAGGGGACCTACGAGCAGTACTTC; CDR3 protein: CASRVPGQGTYEQYF
J gene: TRBJ2-1; D gene: TRBD2; clone size: few; V gene: TRBV20-1; CDR3 DNA: TGTTCACTAGCGGGAGTCCATGAGCAGTTCTTC; CDR3 protein: CSLAGVHEQFF
J gene: TRBJ2-3; D gene: TRBD2; clone size: NA; V gene: TRBV7-9; CDR3 DNA: TGTGCCAGCAGCTTAGCGATAGCGGGGTACTCAGATACGCAGTATTTT; CDR3 protein: CASSLAIAGYSDTQYF
J gene: TRBJ2-2; D gene: NA; clone size: few; V gene: TRBV7-2; CDR3 DNA: TGTGCCAGCAGCTTTCTAACGTCGTCGGACACCGGGGAGCTGTTTTTT; CDR3 protein: CASSFLTSSDTGELFF
J gene: TRBJ2-1; D gene: TRBD1; clone size: NA; V gene: TRBV4-1; CDR3 DNA: TGCGCCAGCAGCAAGGGGGCTAGGCAGTTCTTC; CDR3 protein: CASSKGARQFF
J gene: TRBJ2-1; D gene: NA; clone size: few; V gene: TRBV11-2; CDR3 DNA: TGTGCCAGCAGGGTCTCGAACAGGCCCTACAATGAGCAGTTCTTC; CDR3 protein: CASRVSNRPYNEQFF
J gene: TRBJ2-7; D gene: NA; clone size: few; V gene: TRBV4-1; CDR3 DNA: TGCGCCAGCAGCCCATCTTGGGGTGACTACGAGCAGTACTTC; CDR3 protein: CASSPSWGDYEQYF
J gene: TRBJ2-7; D gene: NA; clone size: many; V gene: TRBV5-1; CDR3 DNA: TGCGCCAGCAGCCCCGACAGACCCTACGAGCAGTACTTC; CDR3 protein: CASSPDRPYEQYF
J gene: TRBJ2-7; D gene: TRBD2; clone size: NA; V gene: TRBV2; CDR3 DNA: TGTGCCAGCAGGGCCGGACTAGCGGGAGGATACGAGCAGTACTTC; CDR3 protein: CASRAGLAGGYEQYF
J gene: TRBJ2-2; D gene: TRBD2; clone size: few; V gene: TRBV5-5; CDR3 DNA: TGTGCCAGCAGTTCCGGGACTAGCCTTTTCACCGGGGAGCTGTTTTTT; CDR3 protein: CASSSGTSLFTGELFF
J gene: TRBJ2-7; D gene: TRBD2; clone size: NA; V gene: TRBV5-6; CDR3 DNA: TGTGCCAGCCTTGCCAGCGGGGCACGGGAGCAGTACTTC; CDR3 protein: CASLASGAREQYF
J gene: TRBJ2-7; D gene: TRBD1; clone size: NA; V gene: TRBV11-2; CDR3 DNA: TGTGCCAGCAGCTTGATGGACAGGGATGGGTACGAGCAGTACTTC; CDR3 protein: CASSLMDRDGYEQYF
J gene: TRBJ2-1; D gene: NA; clone size: NA; V gene: TRBV20-1; CDR3 DNA: TGCAGTGCTAGAAGGCTAGCAGGGCCCTACAATGAGCAGTTCTTC; CDR3 protein: CSARRLAGPYNEQFF
J gene: TRBJ2-5; D gene: NA; clone size: NA; V gene: TRBV7-2; CDR3 DNA: TGTGCCAGCAGCTTAGAAACCCCCGGATACTTC; CDR3 protein: CASSLETPGYF
J gene: TRBJ2-1; D gene: TRBD2; clone size: NA; V gene: TRBV7-2; CDR3 DNA: TGTGCCAGCAGCAGCTTTAGCGGGGGAAATGACAATGAGCAGTTCTTC; CDR3 protein: CASSSFSGGNDNEQFF
J gene: TRBJ2-3; D gene: NA; clone size: NA; V gene: TRBV20-1; CDR3 DNA: TGCAGTGCTAGTTCCGGGGGCACGAATACGCAGTATTTT; CDR3 protein: CSASSGGTNTQYF
J gene: TRBJ2-7; D gene: NA; clone size: NA; V gene: TRBV14; CDR3 DNA: TGTGCCAGCAGCCAAGGGGCAGGCTACTACGAGCAGTACTTC; CDR3 protein: CASSQGAGYYEQYF
J gene: TRBJ2-1; D gene: NA; clone size: NA; V gene: TRBV3-1; CDR3 DNA: TGTGCCTGCAGCCAAGAAGGCGGGATGGTGGATGAGCAGTTCTTC; CDR3 protein: CACSQEGGMVDEQFF
J gene: TRBJ2-7; D gene: NA; clone size: NA; V gene: TRBV29-1; CDR3 DNA: TGCAGCGTTGGGGTAGGAACCTACGAGCAGTACTTC; CDR3 protein: CSVGVGTYEQYF
J gene: TRBJ2-1; D gene: TRBD2; clone size: few; V gene: TRBV24-1; CDR3 DNA: TGTGCCACCCGTCCCGGGACTAGCGGACCAGGAGGGGGCTACAATGAGCAGTTCTTC; CDR3 protein: CATRPGTSGPGGGYNEQFF
J gene: TRBJ2-5; D gene: TRBD1; clone size: NA; V gene: TRBV20-1; CDR3 DNA: TGCAGTGCTGCTGGACAGGGAGAGACCCAGTACTTC; CDR3 protein: CSAAGQGETQYF
J gene: TRBJ1-6; D gene: TRBD1; clone size: few; V gene: TRBV5-1; CDR3 DNA: TGCGCCAGCAGCCCCGGACAGGGGGGAAAGCCCCTCCACTTT; CDR3 protein: CASSPGQGGKPLHF
J gene: TRBJ2-7; D gene: TRBD2; clone size: NA; V gene: TRBV6-5; CDR3 DNA: TGTGCCAGCAGTTTCCTAGCGGGAACATACGAGCAGTACTTC; CDR3 protein: CASSFLAGTYEQYF
J gene: TRBJ2-7; D gene: NA; clone size: NA; V gene: TRBV5-1; CDR3 DNA: TGCGCCAGCAGCTTAGGTCAGACGGGCGAGCAGTACTTC; CDR3 protein: CASSLGQTGEQYF
J gene: TRBJ1-2; D gene: TRBD1; clone size: few; V gene: TRBV5-1; CDR3 DNA: TGCGCCAGCAGAGGGGGGACAGGGCTTGGTGGCTACACCTTC; CDR3 protein: CASRGGTGLGGYTF
J gene: TRBJ2-5; D gene: NA; clone size: NA; V gene: TRBV5-4; CDR3 DNA: TGTGCCAGCAGCTTGGTTAACCAGGGCCCGGAGACCCAGTACTTC; CDR3 protein: CASSLVNQGPETQYF
J gene: TRBJ2-3; D gene: NA; clone size: few; V gene: TRBV19; CDR3 DNA: TGTGCCAGTAGCCCGTCTAGGGTGGATACGCAGTATTTT; CDR3 protein: CASSPSRVDTQYF
J gene: TRBJ2-5; D gene: NA; clone size: NA; V gene: TRBV4-3; CDR3 DNA: TGCGCCAGCAGCCAAGATGACAGGAGGATAGAGACCCAGTACTTC; CDR3 protein: CASSQDDRRIETQYF
J gene: TRBJ2-7; D gene: TRBD2; clone size: few; V gene: TRBV5-1; CDR3 DNA: TGCGCCAGCAGCTTGAAACTAGCGGGAAGCGACGAGCAGTACTTC; CDR3 protein: CASSLKLAGSDEQYF
J gene: TRBJ2-7; D gene: TRBD1; clone size: NA; V gene: TRBV6-1; CDR3 DNA: TGTGCCAGCACCCTACAAGGGGGCCGCGACGAGCAGTACTTC; CDR3 protein: CASTLQGGRDEQYF
J gene: TRBJ2-1; D gene: TRBD2; clone size: NA; V gene: TRBV7-2; CDR3 DNA: TGTGCCAGCAGCTTTAGCGGGAGTACGTACAATGAGCAGTTCTTC; CDR3 protein: CASSFSGSTYNEQFF
J gene: TRBJ1-1; D gene: NA; clone size: few; V gene: TRBV2; CDR3 DNA: TGTGCCAGCGGCCAGGACAGACCGAACACTGAAGCTTTCTTT; CDR3 protein: CASGQDRPNTEAFF
J gene: TRBJ2-7; D gene: NA; clone size: few; V gene: TRBV10-1; CDR3 DNA: TGCGCCAGCAGTCCTCCTGGAGGGTCCGAGCAGTACTTC; CDR3 protein: CASSPPGGSEQYF
J gene: TRBJ1-1; D gene: NA; clone size: NA; V gene: TRBV12-3/TRBV12-4; CDR3 DNA: TGTGCCAGCAGTTATTTTCGGCAGGATATTGAAGCTTTCTTT; CDR3 protein: CASSYFRQDIEAFF
J gene: TRBJ1-1; D gene: NA; clone size: NA; V gene: TRBV3-1; CDR3 DNA: TGTGCCAGCAGCCAAGAAGCTTCAGGGGACGATGAAGCTTTCTTT; CDR3 protein: CASSQEASGDDEAFF
J gene: TRBJ2-1; D gene: NA; clone size: NA; V gene: TRBV21-1; CDR3 DNA: TGTGCCAGCAGCAGCACGGGGCCTTACAATGAGCAGTTCTTC; CDR3 protein: CASSSTGPYNEQFF
J gene: TRBJ2-2; D gene: TRBD2; clone size: few; V gene: TRBV5-1; CDR3 DNA: TGCGCCAGCAGCTTCTCAGCGGGGGGGCCCACCGGGGAGCTGTTTTTT; CDR3 protein: CASSFSAGGPTGELFF
J gene: TRBJ1-6; D gene: NA; clone size: NA; V gene: TRBV5-1; CDR3 DNA: TGCGCCAGCAGCGCCGGACAGTTGTATAATTCACCCCTCCACTTT; CDR3 protein: CASSAGQLYNSPLHF
J gene: TRBJ2-5; D gene: NA; clone size: few; V gene: TRBV29-1; CDR3 DNA: TGCAGCGTTGGGGCCTCGCAAGAGACCCAGTACTTC; CDR3 protein: CSVGASQETQYF
J gene: TRBJ2-1; D gene: NA; clone size: NA; V gene: TRBV12-3/TRBV12-4; CDR3 DNA: TGTGCCAGCATTAAGGGCATCACCTACAATGAGCAGTTCTTC; CDR3 protein: CASIKGITYNEQFF
J gene: TRBJ2-5; D gene: TRBD2; clone size: NA; V gene: TRBV3-1; CDR3 DNA: TGTGCCAGCAGCCAAGAGGGGGGGGAAGAGACCCAGTACTTC; CDR3 protein: CASSQEGGEETQYF